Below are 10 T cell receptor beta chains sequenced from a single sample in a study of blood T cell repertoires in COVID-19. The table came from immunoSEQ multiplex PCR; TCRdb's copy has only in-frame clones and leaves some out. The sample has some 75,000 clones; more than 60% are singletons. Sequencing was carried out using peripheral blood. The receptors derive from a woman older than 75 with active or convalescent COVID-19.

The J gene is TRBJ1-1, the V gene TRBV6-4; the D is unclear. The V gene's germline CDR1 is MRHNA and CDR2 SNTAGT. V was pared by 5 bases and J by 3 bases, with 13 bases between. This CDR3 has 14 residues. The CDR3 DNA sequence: TGTGCCAGCAGTATCCGGGGAGACGACACTGAAGCTTTCTTT. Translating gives CASSIRGDDTEAFF.

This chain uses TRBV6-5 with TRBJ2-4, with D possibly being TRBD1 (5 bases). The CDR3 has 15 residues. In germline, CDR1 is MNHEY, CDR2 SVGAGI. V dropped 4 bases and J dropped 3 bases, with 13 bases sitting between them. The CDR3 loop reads CASSSSGLGKNIQYF. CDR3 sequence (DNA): TGTGCCAGCAGTTCTTCAGGGCTCGGCAAAAACATTCAGTACTTC.

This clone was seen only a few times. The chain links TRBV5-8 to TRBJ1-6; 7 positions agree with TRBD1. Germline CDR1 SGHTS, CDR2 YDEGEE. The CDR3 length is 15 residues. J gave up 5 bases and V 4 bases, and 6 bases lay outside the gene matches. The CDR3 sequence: CASSRATGNNSPLHF. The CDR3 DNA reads TGTGCCAGCAGCCGGGCGACAGGGAATAATTCACCCCTCCACTTT.

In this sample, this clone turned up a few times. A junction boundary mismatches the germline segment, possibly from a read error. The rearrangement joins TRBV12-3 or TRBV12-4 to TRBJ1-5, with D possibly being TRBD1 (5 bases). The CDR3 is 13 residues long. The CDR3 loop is CASSLGPGEGLHF. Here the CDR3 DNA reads TGTGCCAGCAGCTTAGGCCCGGGGGAGGGTTTGCATTTT.

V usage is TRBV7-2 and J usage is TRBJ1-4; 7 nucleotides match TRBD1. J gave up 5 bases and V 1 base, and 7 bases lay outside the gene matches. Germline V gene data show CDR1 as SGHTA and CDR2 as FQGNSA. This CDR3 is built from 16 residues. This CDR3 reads CASSLGGGRINEKLFF. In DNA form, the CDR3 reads TGTGCCAGCAGCTTAGGAGGGGGCCGGATAAATGAAAAACTGTTTTTT.

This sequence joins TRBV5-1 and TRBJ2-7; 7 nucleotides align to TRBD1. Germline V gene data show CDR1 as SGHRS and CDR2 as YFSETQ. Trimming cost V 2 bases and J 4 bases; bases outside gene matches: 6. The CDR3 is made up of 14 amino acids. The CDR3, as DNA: TGCGCCAGCAGCTTTACGCAGGGGGTATACGAGCAGTACTTC. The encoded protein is CASSFTQGVYEQYF.

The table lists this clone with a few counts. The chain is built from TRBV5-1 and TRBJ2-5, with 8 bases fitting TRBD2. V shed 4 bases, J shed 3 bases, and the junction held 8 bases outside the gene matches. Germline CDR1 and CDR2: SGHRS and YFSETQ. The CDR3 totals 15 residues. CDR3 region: CASSPLAGQEETQYF. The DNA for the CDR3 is TGCGCCAGCAGCCCCCTAGCGGGCCAGGAAGAGACCCAGTACTTC.

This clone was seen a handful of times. CDR3 protein: CASSLAGFNSPLHF. CDR3 coding DNA: TGTGCCAGCAGCTTGGCAGGATTCAATTCACCCCTCCACTTT. The chain uses TRBV5-6 and TRBJ1-6; D gene uncertain. The V end lost 0 bases, the J end lost 7 bases, and 8 bases lay between the germline ends. CDR3 length: 14 amino acids. Germline assignment: CDR1 SGHDT and CDR2 YYEEEE.

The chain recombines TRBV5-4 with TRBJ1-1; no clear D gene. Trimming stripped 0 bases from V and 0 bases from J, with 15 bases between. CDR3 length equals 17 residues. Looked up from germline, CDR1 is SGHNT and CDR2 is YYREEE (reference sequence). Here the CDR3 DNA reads TGTGCCAGCAGCTTGGTGAGGAGTGGAGGGCTGAACACTGAAGCTTTCTTT. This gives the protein CASSLVRSGGLNTEAFF.

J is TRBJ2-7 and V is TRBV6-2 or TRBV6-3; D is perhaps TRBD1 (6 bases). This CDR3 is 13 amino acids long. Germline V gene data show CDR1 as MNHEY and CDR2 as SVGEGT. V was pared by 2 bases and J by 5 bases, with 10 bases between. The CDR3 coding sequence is TGTGCCAGCAGTTACCACAGGGTTGACGAGCAGTACTTC. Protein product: CASSYHRVDEQYF.